The 14 T cell receptor beta chains listed next were all sequenced from one sample in a study of OX40 agonist ivuxolimab in advanced cancers. Sequencing used immunoSEQ multiplex PCR; TCRdb keeps in-frame clones, though not all of them. The table records fewer than 90,000 clones, approximately 83% of them present only once. The starting material was CD4+ or CD8+ T cells sorted from blood, obtained in a trial of the OX40 agonist ivuxolimab. These receptor sequences come from an adult with an advanced solid tumor such as melanoma, head and neck, liver or kidney cancer.

The gene calls are TRBV30 and TRBJ1-2; D possibly corresponds to TRBD1 (5 bases). V gave up 2 bases and J gave up 1 base, with 17 bases separating them. The germline gives CDR1 GTSNPN, CDR2 SVGIG (reference sequence). CDR3 length equals 16 residues. The CDR3 nucleotides are TGTGCCTGGAGTCCACGTCTTGGGGGGATTAACTATGGCTACACCTTC. This sequence encodes CAWSPRLGGINYGYTF.

The gene calls are TRBV9 and TRBJ1-6, with no clear D. CDR1 and CDR2 (germline): SGDLS, YYNGEE. This CDR3 spans 14 amino acids. Trimming left V 3 bases short and J 10 bases short, with 14 bases between. CDR3 sequence reads: CASSAEEGWSPLHF. CDR3 DNA: TGTGCCAGCAGCGCGGAGGAGGGCTGGTCACCCCTCCACTTT.

Note on this clone: The sample contains more than one DNA sequence encoding this CDR3. The chain employs TRBV5-1 and TRBJ2-3, with no clear D. Germline CDR1 SGHRS, CDR2 YFSETQ. This CDR3 region has 13 residues. Trimming removed 0 bases from V and 1 base from J, with 3 bases in between. CDR3 region: CASSLGGTDTQYF. The DNA for the CDR3 is TGCGCCAGCAGCTTGGGAGGCACAGATACGCAGTATTTT.

CDR3 nucleotides: TGTGCCAGCAGCCAATCGAGCAGGGTTGGAACTGAAGCTTTCTTT. This gives the protein CASSQSSRVGTEAFF. The V and J genes are TRBV16 and TRBJ1-1; TRBD1 is a possible D gene (5 bases). CDR1 and CDR2 from the germline V gene are KGHSY and FQNENV. The V and J ends lost 0 bases and 5 bases respectively, with 13 bases between them. CDR3 length: 15 residues.

J is TRBJ1-2 and V is TRBV18, with D unclear. The CDR3 extends over 14 amino acids. Germline CDR1 reads KGHSH; CDR2 reads LQKENI. With 2 bases removed from V and 0 bases from J, the gap between germline ends came to 7 bases. CDR3 protein: CASSPYQSNYGYTF. The CDR3 DNA sequence: TGTGCCAGCTCACCATACCAGTCTAACTATGGCTACACCTTC.

The chain has TRBV11-2 and TRBJ2-2; D unresolved. The CDR3 has 15 residues. The germline CDR1 and CDR2 sequences are SGHAT and FQNNGV. Deletions cut 4 bases from V and 6 bases from J, with 15 bases between. The CDR3 loop is CASSSLRANAGELFF. CDR3 bases: TGTGCCAGCAGCTCCCTACGGGCTAATGCCGGGGAGCTGTTTTTT.

This clone has just a few counts. The genes are TRBV11-1 and TRBJ1-6; perhaps TRBD1 as D (5 bases). This CDR3 has 14 residues. The V end lost 5 bases, the J end lost 4 bases, and 9 bases lay between the germline ends. Per the germline V gene, CDR1 is SGHAT and CDR2 is FQDESV (reference sequence). As DNA, the CDR3 is TGTGCCAGCAGCCTACAGGTGTATAATTCACCCCTCCACTTT. Translating gives CASSLQVYNSPLHF.

V is TRBV9 and J is TRBJ2-7; 9 bases match TRBD1. J lost 6 bases, V lost 4 bases, and 17 bases had no gene match. The CDR3 runs to 17 residues. Germline assignment: CDR1 SGDLS and CDR2 YYNGEE. The CDR3 loop is CASSFGTTGTGRGEQYF. As DNA, the CDR3 is TGTGCCAGCAGCTTTGGGACCACCGGGACAGGGAGAGGCGAGCAGTACTTC.

This chain joins TRBV21-1 and TRBJ1-1. TRBV21-1 is a recognized pseudogene. This CDR3 is 17 amino acids long. CDR3 in DNA: TGTGCCAGCAGCAGCCATAAACCGAGGCAGCTGGGGACTGAAGCTTTCTTT. Protein: CASSSHKPRQLGTEAFF.

The chain employs TRBV28 and TRBJ2-6; D remains ambiguous. Trimming took 7 bases from V and 2 from J, leaving 3 bases between them. This CDR3 contains 12 residues. CDR1 and CDR2 (germline): MDHEN, SYDVKM. The CDR3 loop reads CASTAGANVLTF. DNA for the CDR3: TGTGCCAGCACTGCTGGGGCCAACGTCCTGACTTTC.

V and J are TRBV2 and TRBJ1-5; a weak D match, TRBD1 (5 bases). The germline gives CDR1 SNHLY, CDR2 FYNNEI. The CDR3 runs 14 residues. V was clipped by 6 bases and J by 0 bases, with 9 bases between them. This CDR3 is CASRLDISNQPQHF. DNA for the CDR3: TGTGCCAGCAGACTGGACATTAGCAATCAGCCCCAGCATTTT. The variable domain in full, completed from reference TRBV2 and TRBJ1-5, reads EPEVTQTPSHQVTQMGQEVILRCVPISNHLYFYWYRQILGQKVEFLVSFYNNEISEKSEIFDDQFSVERPDGSNFTLKIRSTKLEDSAMYFCASRLDISNQPQHFGDGTRLSIL.

In its sample, this clone was seen a few times. CDR3 DNA sequence: TGTGCCACCAGCAGACCCACAGGGGATCTTTACGAGCAGTACTTC. As protein: CATSRPTGDLYEQYF. The V call is TRBV15, the J call TRBJ2-7; 7 bases are shared with TRBD1. V lost 2 bases, J lost 4 bases, and 8 bases stayed unmatched. Germline V gene lookup returns CDR1 LNHNV and CDR2 YYDKDF (reference sequence). The CDR3 is made up of 15 amino acids.

To note about this clone: The same CDR3 arises from other DNA sequences in this sample as well. The V and J genes are TRBV18 and TRBJ2-1; D unresolved. Germline CDR1 KGHSH, CDR2 LQKENI. The CDR3 contains 12 residues. V gave up 0 bases and J gave up 6 bases, with 3 bases separating them. The CDR3 sequence: CASSPPGNEQFF. In nucleotides, the CDR3 is TGTGCCAGCTCACCACCGGGCAATGAGCAGTTCTTC.

The chain carries TRBV7-8 and TRBJ2-1, with D possibly being TRBD2 (5 bases). Germline V lookup: CDR1 SGHVS, CDR2 FQNEAQ. The V and J ends lost 4 bases and 2 bases respectively, with 21 bases between them. The CDR3 runs 18 residues. The CDR3: CASSSGREGLSPYNEQFF. CDR3 nucleotides: TGTGCCAGCAGCTCTGGACGGGAAGGCCTTTCTCCCTACAATGAGCAGTTCTTC.